Listed here are 21 T cell receptor beta chains from one sample, sequenced in a study of shared clonotypes between healthy human individuals. Repertoires were generated with immunoSEQ multiplex PCR, while TCRdb's copy carries only in-frame clones and drops some. The sample holds a few million clones, about 92% seen once. Material: naive CD4+ T cells sorted from blood. The sample's subset: CD45RA+ positively selected. Receptors were obtained from a man aged 18 to 30 in good health.

With regard to this clone: This CDR3 is also generated by other DNA sequences in the sample. The chain recombines TRBV5-1 with TRBJ1-2; TRBD1 matches at 8 bases. The trim removed 0 bases at V and 3 bases at J, leaving 1 base unmatched. The CDR3 extends over 14 amino acids. Germline V gene data show CDR1 as SGHRS and CDR2 as YFSETQ. CDR3 sequence (DNA): TGCGCCAGCAGCTTGGGGGGACAGGACTATGGCTACACCTTC. It encodes CASSLGGQDYGYTF.

The sample holds a few counts of this clone. Other DNA sequences of this sample code for an identical CDR3. This chain uses TRBV7-2 with TRBJ1-5; D is unresolved. Germline lookup yields CDR1 SGHTA and CDR2 FQGNSA. V lost 1 base to trimming and J lost 1 base, with 8 bases between them. The CDR3 totals 15 residues. The DNA for the CDR3 is TGTGCCAGCAGCTTAGTCACGGGAAGCAATCAGCCCCAGCATTTT. Amino acid sequence: CASSLVTGSNQPQHF.

The rearrangement uses TRBV27 and TRBJ1-5, with TRBD1 as a possible D gene (5 bases). CDR1 is MNHEY and CDR2 is SMNVEV in the germline V gene (reference sequence). V lost 5 bases and J 8 bases, leaving 16 bases between the germline ends. The CDR3 extends over 14 amino acids. The CDR3 here is CASSPSDSVKPQHF. CDR3 in DNA: TGTGCCAGCAGTCCATCCGACAGCGTGAAGCCCCAGCATTTT.

For this clone: Other DNA sequences in the sample encode the same CDR3. The rearrangement joins TRBV7-2 to TRBJ2-1; 10 bases are shared with TRBD1. The CDR3 has 14 amino acids. Germline V gives CDR1 SGHTA, CDR2 FQGNSA. Trimming removed 5 bases from V and 4 bases from J; junction bases left unmatched: 2. The CDR3 spells CASSPGQGYNEQFF. In DNA form, the CDR3 reads TGTGCCAGCAGCCCGGGACAGGGGTACAATGAGCAGTTCTTC.

The genes are TRBV28 and TRBJ1-2; tentatively, D is TRBD1 (5 bases). Trimming removed 7 bases from V and 4 bases from J, with 19 bases in between. This CDR3 region has 15 residues. Germline values: CDR1 MDHEN, CDR2 SYDVKM. The CDR3 sequence: CASIHPTGAGYGYTF. In DNA form, the CDR3 reads TGTGCCAGCATCCATCCTACCGGGGCAGGCTATGGCTACACCTTC.

To note about this clone: Different DNA sequences within this sample yield the same CDR3. The CDR3 sequence is CASSLAPGTNYGYTF. Here the CDR3 DNA reads TGCGCCAGCAGCTTGGCTCCAGGGACTAACTATGGCTACACCTTC. The chain recombines TRBV5-1 with TRBJ1-2; TRBD1 might be the D (5 bases). The V gene's germline CDR1 is SGHRS and CDR2 YFSETQ. The CDR3 totals 15 residues. Trimming stripped 0 bases from V and 0 bases from J, with 9 bases between.

V is TRBV18 and J is TRBJ1-1, with 7 bases matching TRBD1. Germline trimming cut 2 bases from V and 6 bases from J; bases unmatched to any gene: 12. The length of the CDR3 is 16 residues. From germline, CDR1 is KGHSH and CDR2 LQKENI. The chain's CDR3 is CASSPGDSRFVAEAFF. CDR3 bases: TGTGCCAGCTCACCAGGGGACAGTCGGTTTGTTGCTGAAGCTTTCTTT.

This clone was seen a handful of times. The chain uses TRBV30 and TRBJ1-6; 7 bases match TRBD1. The V segment lost 5 bases and the J segment 7 bases; nucleotides outside the gene matches: 5. The CDR3 has 13 amino acids. CDR1 GTSNPN and CDR2 SVGIG come from the germline V gene (reference sequence). Here the CDR3 DNA reads TGTGCCTGGGTAGGACAGGCCAATTCACCCCTCCACTTT. Its translation is CAWVGQANSPLHF.

The chain uses TRBV19 and TRBJ2-1, with 8 bases matching TRBD1. The CDR3 covers 14 residues. The germline V gene encodes CDR1 LNHDA and CDR2 SQIVND (reference sequence). The J segment lost 9 bases and the V segment lost 5 bases, leaving 9 bases of the junction unmatched. The CDR3 reads CASSGDRGLGEQFF. The CDR3 coding sequence is TGTGCCAGTAGTGGAGACAGGGGTTTGGGTGAGCAGTTCTTC.

J is TRBJ1-2 and V is TRBV4-1; 12 bases are a match to TRBD1. CDR3 length equals 16 residues. With V trimmed by 1 base and J by 8 bases, 8 bases remained unmatched. Germline CDR1 reads MGHRA; CDR2 reads YSYEKL. The CDR3 loop reads CASSQGPGQGAGGYTF. The CDR3 coding sequence is TGCGCCAGCAGCCAAGGCCCGGGACAGGGGGCAGGAGGCTACACCTTC.

This clone was seen a single time. V is TRBV28 and J is TRBJ2-3, with D tentatively TRBD1 (5 bases). Trimming left V 6 bases short and J 4 bases short, with 14 bases between. Germline CDR1 and CDR2: MDHEN and SYDVKM. The CDR3 covers 14 residues. CDR3 bases: TGTGCCAGCAGCGCCGCAGGGAAGGCAGATACGCAGTATTTT. The encoded protein is CASSAAGKADTQYF. Supplemented by reference TRBV28 and TRBJ2-3, the full variable domain reads DVKVTQSSRYLVKRTGEKVFLECVQDMDHENMFWYRQDPGLGLRLIYFSYDVKMKEKGDIPEGYSVSREKKERFSLILESASTNQTSMYLCASSAAGKADTQYFGPGTRLTVL.

This chain connects TRBV14 to TRBJ1-4, with D perhaps TRBD1 (6 bases). Trimming stripped 6 bases from V and 2 bases from J, with 19 bases between. CDR1 SGHDN and CDR2 FVKESK come from the germline V gene. This CDR3 is built from 17 residues. CDR3: CASSQNRPGGTNEKLFF. The CDR3 coding sequence is TGTGCCAGCAGTCAAAATCGCCCCGGGGGCACTAATGAAAAACTGTTTTTT.

The J gene is TRBJ1-3, the V gene TRBV6-1; 7 nucleotides align to TRBD1. CDR1 MNHNS and CDR2 SASEGT come from the germline V gene. The V gene end was trimmed by 6 bases and the J gene end by 1 base; junction bases not matched to a gene: 3. The CDR3 covers 14 residues. The CDR3 region is CASSAGGSGNTIYF. Here the CDR3 DNA reads TGTGCCAGCAGCGCAGGGGGTTCTGGAAACACCATATATTTT.

CDR3 loop: CAWSISGLYNEQFF. The DNA for the CDR3 is TGTGCCTGGAGTATAAGCGGCTTATACAATGAGCAGTTCTTC. The chain combines TRBV30 with TRBJ2-1; D is possibly TRBD2 (5 bases). The V gene lost 2 bases and the J gene lost 4 bases, with 12 bases spanning the gap. CDR3 length: 14 residues. Looked up from germline, CDR1 is GTSNPN and CDR2 is SVGIG (reference sequence).

V gene TRBV7-2 combines with J gene TRBJ1-1; TRBD1 matches 10 bases. The CDR3 is made up of 18 amino acids. CDR1 is SGHTA and CDR2 is FQGNSA in the germline V gene. V lost 4 bases to trimming and J lost 0 bases; unmatched junction nucleotides: 11. In DNA, the CDR3 is TGTGCCAGCAGCTACCTCGGACAGGGGGGGATAATGAACACTGAAGCTTTCTTT. Protein sequence: CASSYLGQGGIMNTEAFF.

This chain joins TRBV25-1 and TRBJ2-3; possibly TRBD1 for D (6 bases). The CDR3 runs to 17 residues. The germline V and J ends were trimmed by 1 base and 2 bases, with 16 bases remaining between them. From germline, CDR1 is MGHDK and CDR2 SYGVNS. Here the CDR3 DNA reads TGTGCCAGCAGTGAATCTCCCCCCCGACAGGTCACAGATACGCAGTATTTT. Amino acid sequence: CASSESPPRQVTDTQYF.

The chain uses TRBV11-2 and TRBJ2-7, with no clear D. Trimming stripped 7 bases from V and 4 bases from J, with 14 bases between. Germline CDR1 is SGHAT and CDR2 is FQNNGV. This CDR3 has 13 amino acids. DNA of the CDR3: TGTGCCAGCACCCCTCAAGTAGAGTACGAGCAGTACTTC. Its translation is CASTPQVEYEQYF.

CDR3 sequence reads: CASSLGGQTKSQYF. CDR3 coding DNA: TGTGCCAGCAGCTTAGGGGGCCAAACCAAATCGCAGTATTTT. This chain links TRBV11-2 with TRBJ2-3; TRBD1 might be the D (5 bases). The CDR3 extends over 14 amino acids. The V gene's germline CDR1 is SGHAT and CDR2 FQNNGV. The ends were cut back, 1 base at V and 10 bases at J, with 15 bases in the middle.

V and J are TRBV6-5 and TRBJ1-2, with TRBD1 identical over 8 bases. The germline CDR1 and CDR2 sequences are MNHEY and SVGAGI. J was trimmed by 4 bases and V by 2 bases; bases with no gene match: 3. The CDR3 is made up of 14 amino acids. CDR3 residues: CASSYGTGVYGYTF. CDR3 coding DNA: TGTGCCAGCAGTTACGGGACAGGTGTCTATGGCTACACCTTC.

V and J are TRBV6-6 and TRBJ1-1, with TRBD1 matching 8 bases. Looked up from germline, CDR1 is MNHNY and CDR2 is SVGAGI (reference sequence). There are 14 residues in the CDR3. The junction had 10 bases not matched to a gene; V was cut back by 10 bases and J by 3 bases. The chain's CDR3 is CATNRGARDTEAFF. The CDR3 bases are TGTGCCACCAACAGGGGGGCTAGGGACACTGAAGCTTTCTTT.

The chain carries TRBV2 and TRBJ1-1; TRBD1 might be the D (6 bases). The V gene lost 4 bases and the J gene lost 1 base, with 19 bases spanning the gap. The germline V gene has CDR1 SNHLY and CDR2 FYNNEI. CDR3 size: 17 residues. The CDR3 DNA sequence: TGTGCCAGCAGTGCGCAAGGGGCAGGGGCTTGGAACACTGAAGCTTTCTTT. As protein: CASSAQGAGAWNTEAFF.